This TCR beta chain was identified in a study of CD8+ T cells in alopecia areata. As for the study in general: Grafted skin came from C3H/HeJ donors with spontaneous alopecia (roughly 6-12 months old) and was placed on roughly 7-11-week-old female C3H/HeJ mice. General study findings and limits: Clonality in lesional scalp, especially alopecia totalis/universalis, exceeded that of normal scalp. Scalp samples also yield sequences of resident alphabeta T cells from normal skin. Whereas mice showed it more clearly, TCR sharing across patients was murkier, possibly because of HLA.

Following extraction, RNA underwent reverse transcription to cDNA, which served as the sequencing template. Assay used: immunoSEQ multiplex PCR; TCRdb lists only in-frame clones, some missing. Found here are about 270,000 clones, no singletons; the ten largest cover 0.9% to 1.5%. For this clone: The antigen is undetermined. Each gene name is a mouse one. The CDR3 goes on 4 residues after the read ends, and that part is filled in from the germline J gene.

Cutaneous lymph node cells were pooled, and they were sorted using CD4, CD8alpha, NKG2D, NKG2ACE and other markers. The J segment lost 2 bases and the V segment lost 0 bases, leaving 2 bases of the junction unmatched. Germline lookup yields CDR1 LGHNA and CDR2 YNLKQL (reference sequence). CDR3 length: 16 residues. Specimen: CD4+ T cells sorted from a lymph node. The J gene is TRBJ2-1, the V gene TRBV5; 9 bases fit TRBD2. The source is a C3H/HeJ mouse with alopecia areata. The MHC haplotype recorded for the strain is H2-k. The sequenced CDR3 bases are TGTGCCAGCAGCCAAGACCCTGGGGGGGACTATGCT. Translating gives CASSQDPGGDYA. The whole CDR3 region reads CASSQDPGGDYAEQFF.